This TCR beta chain stems from a study of identifying expanded T cells in peripheral blood. Whole-study results and caveats: Clone count variance between roughly 2-week samples rose with total template count. Differentially abundant clones: roughly 1.2 between replicates, 16.4 at approximately 13 days, roughly 18 at four.

During the collection period, no donor immune events like infections were recorded. There are 14 residues in the CDR3. Germline CDR1 is KGHSH and CDR2 is LQKENI. The V gene end was trimmed by 3 bases and the J gene end by 2 bases; junction bases not matched to a gene: 1. TCRdb keeps only in-frame clones here, not all; method: immunoSEQ multiplex PCR. This repertoire shows over 70,000 clones, more than 70% found once; its top ten account for around 19%. Only a few counts were recorded for this clone. Its antigen is not known. Other nucleotide sequences from this sample produce the same CDR3. The receptor comes from a person aged 18-69 years in good health. The specimen was blood. The V call is TRBV18, the J call TRBJ2-1; 7 nucleotides match TRBD1. The CDR3 DNA is TGTGCCAGCTCACCGCAGGGGGCCTACAATGAGCAGTTCTTC. This codes for CASSPQGAYNEQFF.